This T cell receptor beta chain was documented in a study of vaccination and CD4 T cells after COVID-19. Study summary: Samples were taken after vaccination, a median of about 79 days after dose two, with a range of 14 to 241.

Specified treatment: roughly ten-day PBMC culture with coronavirus spike peptide pools or control peptides (ViraFEST assay). Every well contained under 2.5 million PBMCs, which were grown with about 9.2 IU/ml IL-2 and 10 ug/ml peptide pools. This clonotype appeared a few times. Its antigen is not identified. With the Oncomine TCR Beta short-read assay, DNA from cultured CD4+ T cells was sequenced. In TCRdb, the PCR reads were re-called with MiXCR into one record per CDR3 protein. The table records over 15,000 distinct CDR3 sequences, 40% to 55% of them present only once. With 4 bases clipped from V and 6 bases from J, the junction kept 3 bases outside the gene matches. Germline lookup yields CDR1 SGHVS and CDR2 FQNEAQ. There are 13 residues in the CDR3.

The sample in question was CD4+ T cells from blood, cultured in vitro, obtained after SARS-CoV-2 vaccination. The sequence was obtained from a human donor who had recovered from COVID-19. V and J are TRBV7-8 and TRBJ2-3; 8 nucleotides agree with TRBD2. The CDR3 DNA reads as TGTGCCAGCAGCTCTAGCGGGCGCGATACGCAGTATTTT. This gives the protein CASSSSGRDTQYF.